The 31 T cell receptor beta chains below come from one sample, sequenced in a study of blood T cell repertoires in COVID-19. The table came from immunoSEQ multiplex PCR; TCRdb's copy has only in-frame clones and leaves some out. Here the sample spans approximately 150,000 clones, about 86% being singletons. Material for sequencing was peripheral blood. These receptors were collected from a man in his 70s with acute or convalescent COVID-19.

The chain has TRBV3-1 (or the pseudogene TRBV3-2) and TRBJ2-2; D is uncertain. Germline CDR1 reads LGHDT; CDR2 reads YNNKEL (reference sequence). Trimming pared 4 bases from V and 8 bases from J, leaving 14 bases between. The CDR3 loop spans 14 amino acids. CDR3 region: CASSPPRSRGELFF. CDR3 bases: TGTGCCAGCAGCCCCCCCCGTAGTCGGGGGGAGCTGTTTTTT.

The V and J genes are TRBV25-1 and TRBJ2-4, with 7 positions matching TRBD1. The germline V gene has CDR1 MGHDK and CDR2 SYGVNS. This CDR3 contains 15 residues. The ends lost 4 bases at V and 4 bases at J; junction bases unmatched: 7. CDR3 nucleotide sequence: TGTGCCAGCAGTGGACGGGACAGTAGTAAAAACATTCAGTACTTC. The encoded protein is CASSGRDSSKNIQYF.

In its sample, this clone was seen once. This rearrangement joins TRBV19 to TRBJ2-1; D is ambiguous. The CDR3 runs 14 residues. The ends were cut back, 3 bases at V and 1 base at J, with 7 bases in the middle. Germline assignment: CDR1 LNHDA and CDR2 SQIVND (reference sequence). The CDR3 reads CASSMFLSYNEQFF. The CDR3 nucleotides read TGTGCCAGTAGTATGTTCCTTTCCTACAATGAGCAGTTCTTC.

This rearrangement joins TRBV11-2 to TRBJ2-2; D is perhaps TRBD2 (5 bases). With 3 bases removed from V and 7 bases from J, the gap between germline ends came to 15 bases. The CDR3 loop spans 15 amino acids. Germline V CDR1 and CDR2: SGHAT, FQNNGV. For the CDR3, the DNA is TGTGCCAGCAGCTTTTCCGGGGTCACGGGCGGGGAGCTGTTTTTT. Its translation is CASSFSGVTGGELFF. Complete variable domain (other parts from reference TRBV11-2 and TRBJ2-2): EAGVAQSPRYKIIEKRQSVAFWCNPISGHATLYWYQQILGQGPKLLIQFQNNGVVDDSQLPKDRFSAERLKGVDSTLKIQPAKLEDSAVYLCASSFSGVTGGELFFGEGSRLTVL.

Here the CDR3 DNA reads TGTGCCAGCAGGCCGGAGCGGGAGTTCGGGGAGCTGTTTTTT. This encodes CASRPEREFGELFF. This chain links TRBV2 with TRBJ2-2, with 8 nucleotides matching TRBD2. The V segment lost 6 bases and the J segment 7 bases; nucleotides outside the gene matches: 7. The CDR3 contains 14 residues. Germline V gene data show CDR1 as SNHLY and CDR2 as FYNNEI.

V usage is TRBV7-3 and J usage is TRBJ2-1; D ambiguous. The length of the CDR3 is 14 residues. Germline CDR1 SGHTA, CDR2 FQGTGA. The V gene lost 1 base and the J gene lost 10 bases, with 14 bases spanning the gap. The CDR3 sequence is CASSLRGRPREQFF. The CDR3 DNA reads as TGTGCCAGCAGCTTAAGAGGCCGGCCGCGCGAGCAGTTCTTC.

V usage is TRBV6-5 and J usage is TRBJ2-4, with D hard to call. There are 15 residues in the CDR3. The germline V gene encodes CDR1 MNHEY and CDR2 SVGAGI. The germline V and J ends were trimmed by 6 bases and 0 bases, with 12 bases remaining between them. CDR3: CASSPGLLAKNIQYF. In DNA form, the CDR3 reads TGTGCCAGCAGCCCCGGTCTTTTAGCCAAAAACATTCAGTACTTC.

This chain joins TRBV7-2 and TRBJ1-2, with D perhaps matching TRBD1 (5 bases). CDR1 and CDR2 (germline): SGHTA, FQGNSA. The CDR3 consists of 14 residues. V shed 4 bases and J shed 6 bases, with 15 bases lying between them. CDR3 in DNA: TGTGCCAGCAGCTCCCGGCCCCCCAGGGATGGCTACACCTTC. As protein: CASSSRPPRDGYTF.

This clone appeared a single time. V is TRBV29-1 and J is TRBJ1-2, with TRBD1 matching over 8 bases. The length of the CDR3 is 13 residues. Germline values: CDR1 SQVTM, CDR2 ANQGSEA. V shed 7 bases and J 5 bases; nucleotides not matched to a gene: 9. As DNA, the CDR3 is TGCAGCGATATCCGAGACAGGGGTTATGGCTACACCTTC. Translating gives CSDIRDRGYGYTF. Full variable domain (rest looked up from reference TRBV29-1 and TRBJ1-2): SAVISQKPSRDICQRGTSLTIQCQVDSQVTMMFWYRQQPGQSLTLIATANQGSEATYESGFVIDKFPISRPNLTFSTLTVSNMSPEDSSIYLCSDIRDRGYGYTFGSGTRLTVV.

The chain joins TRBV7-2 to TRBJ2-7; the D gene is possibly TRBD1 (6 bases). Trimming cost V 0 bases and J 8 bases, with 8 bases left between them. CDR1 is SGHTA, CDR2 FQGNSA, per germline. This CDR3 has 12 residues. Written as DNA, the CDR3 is TGTGCCAGCAGCTTAGCCGGGACACAGCAGTACTTC. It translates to CASSLAGTQQYF.

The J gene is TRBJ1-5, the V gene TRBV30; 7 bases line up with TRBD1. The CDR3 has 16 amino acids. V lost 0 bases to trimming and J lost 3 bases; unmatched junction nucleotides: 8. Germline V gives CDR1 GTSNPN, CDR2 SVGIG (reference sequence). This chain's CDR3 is CAWSVKRGQNNQPQHF. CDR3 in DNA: TGTGCCTGGAGTGTAAAAAGGGGACAGAACAATCAGCCCCAGCATTTT.

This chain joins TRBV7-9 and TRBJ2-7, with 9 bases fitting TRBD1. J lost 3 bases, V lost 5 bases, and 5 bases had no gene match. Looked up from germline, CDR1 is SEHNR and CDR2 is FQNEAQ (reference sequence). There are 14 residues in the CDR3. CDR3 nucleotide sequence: TGTGCCAGCAGCCGGGGACAGGGTGGCTACGAGCAGTACTTC. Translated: CASSRGQGGYEQYF.

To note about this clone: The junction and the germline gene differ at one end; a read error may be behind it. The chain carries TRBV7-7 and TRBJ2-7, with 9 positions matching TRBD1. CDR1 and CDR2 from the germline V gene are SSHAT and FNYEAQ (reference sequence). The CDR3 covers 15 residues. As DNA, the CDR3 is TGTGCTAGCAGCTTGGGGGGGACAGGGCCCCACGAGCAGTACTTC. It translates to CASSLGGTGPHEQYF.

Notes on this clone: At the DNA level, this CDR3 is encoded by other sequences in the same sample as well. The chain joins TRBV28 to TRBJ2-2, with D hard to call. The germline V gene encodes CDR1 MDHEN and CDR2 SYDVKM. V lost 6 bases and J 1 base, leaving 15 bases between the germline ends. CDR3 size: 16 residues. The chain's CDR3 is CASSSPQTLNTGELFF. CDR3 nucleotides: TGTGCCAGCAGCTCCCCGCAAACTTTGAACACCGGGGAGCTGTTTTTT.

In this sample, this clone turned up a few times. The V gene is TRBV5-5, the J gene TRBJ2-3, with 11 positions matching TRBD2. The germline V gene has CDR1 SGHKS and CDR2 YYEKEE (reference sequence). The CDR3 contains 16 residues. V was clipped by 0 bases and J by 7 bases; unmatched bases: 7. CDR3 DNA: TGTGCCAGCAGCTTGGTAGTAGCGGGAGGGAGAAATACGCAGTATTTT. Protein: CASSLVVAGGRNTQYF.

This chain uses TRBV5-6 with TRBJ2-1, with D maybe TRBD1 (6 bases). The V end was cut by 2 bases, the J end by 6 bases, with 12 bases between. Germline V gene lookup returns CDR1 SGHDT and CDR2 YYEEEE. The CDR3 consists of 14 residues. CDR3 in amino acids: CASSLTGRGNEQFF. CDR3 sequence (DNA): TGTGCCAGCAGCTTAACAGGGCGCGGCAATGAGCAGTTCTTC.

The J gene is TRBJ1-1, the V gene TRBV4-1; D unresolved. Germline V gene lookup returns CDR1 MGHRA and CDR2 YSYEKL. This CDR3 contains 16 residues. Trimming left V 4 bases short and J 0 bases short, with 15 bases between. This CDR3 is CASSPRSALMNTEAFF. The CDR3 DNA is TGCGCCAGCAGCCCTAGGTCAGCTCTCATGAACACTGAAGCTTTCTTT.

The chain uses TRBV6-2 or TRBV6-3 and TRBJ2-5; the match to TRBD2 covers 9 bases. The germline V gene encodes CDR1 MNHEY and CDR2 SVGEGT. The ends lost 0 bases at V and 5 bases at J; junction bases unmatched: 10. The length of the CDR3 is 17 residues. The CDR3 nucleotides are TGTGCCAGCAGTTACTCCGGGACCGGGACTAGCAAGGAGACCCAGTACTTC. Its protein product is CASSYSGTGTSKETQYF.

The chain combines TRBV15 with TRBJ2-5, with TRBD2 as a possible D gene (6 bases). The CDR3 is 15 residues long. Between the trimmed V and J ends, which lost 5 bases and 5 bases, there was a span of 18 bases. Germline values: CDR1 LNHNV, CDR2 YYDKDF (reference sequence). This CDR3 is CATSLGGEGSETQYF. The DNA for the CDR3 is TGTGCCACCAGCTTGGGGGGAGAAGGTTCGGAGACCCAGTACTTC.

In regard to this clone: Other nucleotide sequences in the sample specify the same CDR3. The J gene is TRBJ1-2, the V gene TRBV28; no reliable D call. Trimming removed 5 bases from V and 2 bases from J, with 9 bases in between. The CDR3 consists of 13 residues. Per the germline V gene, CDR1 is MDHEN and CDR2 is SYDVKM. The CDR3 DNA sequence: TGTGCCAGCAGTCGGACGGGAAACTATGGCTACACCTTC. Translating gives CASSRTGNYGYTF.

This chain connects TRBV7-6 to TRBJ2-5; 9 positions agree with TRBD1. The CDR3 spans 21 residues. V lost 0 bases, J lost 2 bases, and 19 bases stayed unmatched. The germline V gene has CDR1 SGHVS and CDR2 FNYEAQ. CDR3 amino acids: CASSLATPGTGLSGLQETQYF. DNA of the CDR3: TGTGCCAGCAGCTTAGCAACTCCCGGGACAGGGTTATCGGGATTACAAGAGACCCAGTACTTC.

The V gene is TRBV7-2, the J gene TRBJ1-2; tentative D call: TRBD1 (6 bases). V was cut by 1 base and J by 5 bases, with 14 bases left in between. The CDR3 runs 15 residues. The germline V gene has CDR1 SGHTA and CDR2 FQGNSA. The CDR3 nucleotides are TGTGCCAGCAGCTTAGTAAAGGGGGTGGGTTATGGCTACACCTTC. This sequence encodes CASSLVKGVGYGYTF.

The CDR3 coding sequence is TGCGCCAGCAGCCAAGAATACAGGGATGGTGGAGAGACCCAGTACTTC. It translates to CASSQEYRDGGETQYF. The chain joins TRBV4-3 to TRBJ2-5; possibly TRBD1 for D (6 bases). V lost 0 bases to trimming and J lost 4 bases, with 15 bases between them. The CDR3 totals 16 residues. Looked up from germline, CDR1 is LGHNA and CDR2 is YSLEER.

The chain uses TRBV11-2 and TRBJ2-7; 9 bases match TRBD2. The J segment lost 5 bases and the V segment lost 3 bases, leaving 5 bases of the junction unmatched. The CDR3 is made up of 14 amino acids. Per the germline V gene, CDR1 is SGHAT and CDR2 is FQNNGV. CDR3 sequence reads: CASSLAGGPNEQYF. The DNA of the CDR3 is TGTGCCAGCAGCTTGGCGGGAGGGCCCAACGAGCAGTACTTC.

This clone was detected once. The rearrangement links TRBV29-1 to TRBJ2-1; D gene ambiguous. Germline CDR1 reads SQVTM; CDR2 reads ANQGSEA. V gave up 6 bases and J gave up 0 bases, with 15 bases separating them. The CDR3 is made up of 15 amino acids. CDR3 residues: CSVAIPAGSYNEQFF. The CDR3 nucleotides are TGCAGCGTCGCTATCCCAGCAGGCTCCTACAATGAGCAGTTCTTC.

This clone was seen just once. The CDR3 sequence: CAGQQDNSPLHF. CDR3 bases: TGTGCCGGCCAACAGGATAATTCACCCCTCCACTTT. The chain couples TRBV2 to TRBJ1-6; tentative D call: TRBD1 (5 bases). V dropped 11 bases and J dropped 5 bases, with 10 bases sitting between them. CDR1 is SNHLY and CDR2 is FYNNEI in the germline V gene. This CDR3 has 12 amino acids.

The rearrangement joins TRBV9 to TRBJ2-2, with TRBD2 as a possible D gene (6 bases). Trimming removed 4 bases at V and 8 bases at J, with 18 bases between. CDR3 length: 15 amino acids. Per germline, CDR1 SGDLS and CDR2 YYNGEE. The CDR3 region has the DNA TGTGCCAGCAGCCCCGGGACTTTCAAAGCTGGGGAGCTGTTTTTT. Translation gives CASSPGTFKAGELFF.

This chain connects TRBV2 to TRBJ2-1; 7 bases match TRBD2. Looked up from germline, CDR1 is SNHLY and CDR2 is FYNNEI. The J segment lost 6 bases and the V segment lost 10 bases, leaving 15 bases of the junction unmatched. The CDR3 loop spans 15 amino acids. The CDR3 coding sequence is TGTGCCACCCGTCCCTGGGCGGGAGCGGCCAATGAGCAGTTCTTC. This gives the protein CATRPWAGAANEQFF.

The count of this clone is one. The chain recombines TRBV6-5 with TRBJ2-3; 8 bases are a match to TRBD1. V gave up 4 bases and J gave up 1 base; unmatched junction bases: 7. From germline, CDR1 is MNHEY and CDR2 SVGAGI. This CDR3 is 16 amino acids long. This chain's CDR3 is CASSSSDRARTDTQYF. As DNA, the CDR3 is TGTGCCAGCAGTTCCTCGGACAGGGCGCGCACAGATACGCAGTATTTT.

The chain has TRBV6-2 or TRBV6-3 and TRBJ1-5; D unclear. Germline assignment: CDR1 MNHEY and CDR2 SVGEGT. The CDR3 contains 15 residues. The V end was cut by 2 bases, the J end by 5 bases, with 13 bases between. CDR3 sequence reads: CASSYRLPTHQPQHF. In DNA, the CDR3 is TGTGCCAGCAGTTACCGACTTCCAACCCATCAGCCCCAGCATTTT.

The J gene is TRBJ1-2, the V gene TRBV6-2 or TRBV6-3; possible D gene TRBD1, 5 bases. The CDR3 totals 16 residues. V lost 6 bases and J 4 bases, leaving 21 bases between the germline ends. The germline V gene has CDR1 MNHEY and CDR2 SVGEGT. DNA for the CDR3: TGTGCCAGCAGCCCTGCCCAATTCACAGGCACCTATGGCTACACCTTC. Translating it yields CASSPAQFTGTYGYTF.